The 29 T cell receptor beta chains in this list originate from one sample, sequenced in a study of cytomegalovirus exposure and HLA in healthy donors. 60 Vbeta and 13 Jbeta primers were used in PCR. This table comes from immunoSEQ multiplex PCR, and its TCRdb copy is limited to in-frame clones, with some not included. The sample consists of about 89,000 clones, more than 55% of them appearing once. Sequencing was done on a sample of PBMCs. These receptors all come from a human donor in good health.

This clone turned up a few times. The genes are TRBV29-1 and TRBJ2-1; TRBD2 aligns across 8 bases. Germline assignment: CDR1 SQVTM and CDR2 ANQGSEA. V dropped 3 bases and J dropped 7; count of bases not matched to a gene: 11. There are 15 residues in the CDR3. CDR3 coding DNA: TGCAGCGTTGACATATCCGGGACTAGGAGTAATGAGCAGTTCTTC. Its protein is CSVDISGTRSNEQFF.

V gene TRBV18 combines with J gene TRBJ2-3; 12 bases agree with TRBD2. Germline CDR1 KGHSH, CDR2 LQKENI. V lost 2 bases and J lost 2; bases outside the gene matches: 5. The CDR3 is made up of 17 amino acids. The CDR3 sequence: CASSPRLAGGPTDTQYF. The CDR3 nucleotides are TGTGCCAGCTCACCAAGGCTAGCGGGGGGGCCCACAGATACGCAGTATTTT.

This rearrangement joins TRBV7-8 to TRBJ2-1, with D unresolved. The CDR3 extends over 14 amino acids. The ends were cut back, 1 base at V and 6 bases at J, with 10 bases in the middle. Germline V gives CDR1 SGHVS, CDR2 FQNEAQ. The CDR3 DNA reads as TGTGCCAGCAGCTTAGGAGAGAGGCTCAATGAGCAGTTCTTC. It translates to CASSLGERLNEQFF.

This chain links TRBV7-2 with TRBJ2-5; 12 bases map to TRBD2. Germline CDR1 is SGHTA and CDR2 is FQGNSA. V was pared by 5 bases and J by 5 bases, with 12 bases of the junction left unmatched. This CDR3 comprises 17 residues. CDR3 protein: CASSRRGLTSGGETQYF. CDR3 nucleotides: TGTGCCAGCAGCCGCAGGGGGTTGACTAGCGGGGGTGAGACCCAGTACTTC.

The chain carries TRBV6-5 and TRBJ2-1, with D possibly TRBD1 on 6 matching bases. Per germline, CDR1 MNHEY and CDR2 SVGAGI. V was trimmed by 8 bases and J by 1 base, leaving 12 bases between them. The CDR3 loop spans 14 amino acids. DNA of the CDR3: TGTGCCAGCGGCCGACAGGCGTCCTACAATGAGCAGTTCTTC. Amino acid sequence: CASGRQASYNEQFF.

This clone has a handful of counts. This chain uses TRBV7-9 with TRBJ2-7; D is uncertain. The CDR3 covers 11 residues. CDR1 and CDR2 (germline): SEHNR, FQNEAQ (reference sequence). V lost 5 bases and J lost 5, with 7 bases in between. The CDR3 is CASSQGDEQYF. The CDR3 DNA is TGTGCCAGCAGCCAAGGAGACGAGCAGTACTTC.

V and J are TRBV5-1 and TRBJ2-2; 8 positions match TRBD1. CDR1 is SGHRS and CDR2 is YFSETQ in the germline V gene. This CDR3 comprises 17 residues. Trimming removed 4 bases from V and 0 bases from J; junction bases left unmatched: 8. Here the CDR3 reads CASSSDRGRSNTGELFF. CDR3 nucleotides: TGCGCCAGCAGCAGTGACAGGGGACGTTCGAACACCGGGGAGCTGTTTTTT. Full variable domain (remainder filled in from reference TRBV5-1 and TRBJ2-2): KAGVTQTPRYLIKTRGQQVTLSCSPISGHRSVSWYQQTPGQGLQFLFEYFSETQRNKGNFPGRFSGRQFSNSRSEMNVSTLELGDSALYLCASSSDRGRSNTGELFFGEGSRLTVL.

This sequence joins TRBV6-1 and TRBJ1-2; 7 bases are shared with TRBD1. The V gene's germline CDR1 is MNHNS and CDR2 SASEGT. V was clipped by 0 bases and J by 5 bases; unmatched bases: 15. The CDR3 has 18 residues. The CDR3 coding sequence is TGTGCCAGCAGTGAAGCAAGACAGGGTAAAGGATTAAAGTATGGCTACACCTTC. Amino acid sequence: CASSEARQGKGLKYGYTF.

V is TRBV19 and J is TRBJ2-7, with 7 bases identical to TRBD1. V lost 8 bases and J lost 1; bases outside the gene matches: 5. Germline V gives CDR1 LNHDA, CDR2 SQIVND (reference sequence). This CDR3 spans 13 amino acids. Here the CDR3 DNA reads TGTGCCAGTCGGGACAGAACATCCTACGAGCAGTACTTC. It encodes CASRDRTSYEQYF.

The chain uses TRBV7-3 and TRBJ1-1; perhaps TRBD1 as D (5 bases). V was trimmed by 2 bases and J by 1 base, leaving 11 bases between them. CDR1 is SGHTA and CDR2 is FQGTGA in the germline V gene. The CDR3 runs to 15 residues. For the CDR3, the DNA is TGTGCCAGCAGCTTAGGGGGGGGTTCGAACACTGAAGCTTTCTTT. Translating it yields CASSLGGGSNTEAFF. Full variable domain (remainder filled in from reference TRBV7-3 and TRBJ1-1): GAGVSQTPSNKVTEKGKYVELRCDPISGHTALYWYRQSLGQGPEFLIYFQGTGAADDSGLPNDRFFAVRPEGSVSTLKIQRTERGDSAVYLCASSLGGGSNTEAFFGQGTRLTVV.

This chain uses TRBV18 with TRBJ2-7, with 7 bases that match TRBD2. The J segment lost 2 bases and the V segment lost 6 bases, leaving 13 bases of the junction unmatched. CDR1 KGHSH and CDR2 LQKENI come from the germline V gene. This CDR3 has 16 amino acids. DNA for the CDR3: TGTGCCAGCTCCCCCCGGGGTGAAGCGGGAACCTACGAGCAGTACTTC. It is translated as CASSPRGEAGTYEQYF.

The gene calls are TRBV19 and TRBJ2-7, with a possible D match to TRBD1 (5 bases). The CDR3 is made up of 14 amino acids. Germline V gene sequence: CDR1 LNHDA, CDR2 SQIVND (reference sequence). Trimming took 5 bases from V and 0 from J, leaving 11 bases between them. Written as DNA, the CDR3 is TGTGCCAGTAGTCAAATGGACACCTCCTACGAGCAGTACTTC. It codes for CASSQMDTSYEQYF. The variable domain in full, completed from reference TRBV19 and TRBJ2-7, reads DGGITQSPKYLFRKEGQNVTLSCEQNLNHDAMYWYRQDPGQGLRLIYYSQIVNDFQKGDIAEGYSVSREKKESFPLTVTSAQKNPTAFYLCASSQMDTSYEQYFGPGTRLTVT.

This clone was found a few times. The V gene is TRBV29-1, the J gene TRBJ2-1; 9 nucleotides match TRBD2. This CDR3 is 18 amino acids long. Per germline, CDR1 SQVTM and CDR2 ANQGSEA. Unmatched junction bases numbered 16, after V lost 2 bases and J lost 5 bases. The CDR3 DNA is TGCAGCGTTGAATGGTGGCGGGGGGGCGTTGGAAAAAACAATGAGCAGTTCTTC. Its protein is CSVEWWRGGVGKNNEQFF.

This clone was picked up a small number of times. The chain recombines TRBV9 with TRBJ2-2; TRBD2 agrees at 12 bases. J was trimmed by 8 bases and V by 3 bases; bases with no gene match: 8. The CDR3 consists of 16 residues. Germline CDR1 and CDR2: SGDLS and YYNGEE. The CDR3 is CASSGGLAGGHGELFF. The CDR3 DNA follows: TGTGCCAGCAGCGGGGGGCTAGCGGGGGGGCATGGGGAGCTGTTTTTT.

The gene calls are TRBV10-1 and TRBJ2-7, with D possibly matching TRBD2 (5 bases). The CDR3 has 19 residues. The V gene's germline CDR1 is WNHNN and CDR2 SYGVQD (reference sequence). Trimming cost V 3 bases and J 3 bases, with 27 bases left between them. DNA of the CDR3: TGCGCCAGCAGTGAAGGGCAGGCCCCAGAGTGGGAGTGGGACTACGAGCAGTACTTC. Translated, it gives CASSEGQAPEWEWDYEQYF.

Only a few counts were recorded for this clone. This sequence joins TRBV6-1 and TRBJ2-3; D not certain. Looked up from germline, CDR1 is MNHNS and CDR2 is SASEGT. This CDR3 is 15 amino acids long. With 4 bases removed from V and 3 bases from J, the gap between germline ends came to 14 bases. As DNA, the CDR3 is TGTGCCAGCAGTGTCTTACGGATCGGGACAGATACGCAGTATTTT. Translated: CASSVLRIGTDTQYF.

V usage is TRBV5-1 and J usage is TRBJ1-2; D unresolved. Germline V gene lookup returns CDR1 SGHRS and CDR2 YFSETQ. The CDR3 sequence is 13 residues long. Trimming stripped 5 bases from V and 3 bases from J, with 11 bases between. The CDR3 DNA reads TGCGCCAGCAGTCCACTTCTGGACTATGGCTACACCTTC. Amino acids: CASSPLLDYGYTF.

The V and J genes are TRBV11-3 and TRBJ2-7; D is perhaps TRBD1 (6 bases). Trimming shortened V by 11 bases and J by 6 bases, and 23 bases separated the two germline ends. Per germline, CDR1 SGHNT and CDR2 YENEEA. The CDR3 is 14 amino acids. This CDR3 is CASASPRARGEQYF. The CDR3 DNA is TGTGCCTCCGCGAGCCCTCGAGCCAGGGGCGAGCAGTACTTC. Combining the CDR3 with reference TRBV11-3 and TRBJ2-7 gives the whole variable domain EAGVVQSPRYKIIEKKQPVAFWCNPISGHNTLYWYLQNLGQGPELLIRYENEEAVDDSQLPKDRFSAERLKGVDSTLKIQPAELGDSAVYLCASASPRARGEQYFGPGTRLTVT.

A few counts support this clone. The CDR3, as DNA: TGTGCCAGCTCCAGACTAGCCCCCGGGGAGCTGTTTTTT. Its translation is CASSRLAPGELFF. The chain recombines TRBV18 with TRBJ2-2, with 7 bases lining up with TRBD2. This CDR3 has 13 residues. V dropped 6 bases and J dropped 6; count of bases not matched to a gene: 4. Per germline, CDR1 KGHSH and CDR2 LQKENI. Filled out from reference TRBV18 and TRBJ2-2, the complete variable domain reads NAGVMQNPRHLVRRRGQEARLRCSPMKGHSHVYWYRQLPEEGLKFMVYLQKENIIDESGMPKERFSAEFPKEGPSILRIQQVVRGDSAAYFCASSRLAPGELFFGEGSRLTVL.

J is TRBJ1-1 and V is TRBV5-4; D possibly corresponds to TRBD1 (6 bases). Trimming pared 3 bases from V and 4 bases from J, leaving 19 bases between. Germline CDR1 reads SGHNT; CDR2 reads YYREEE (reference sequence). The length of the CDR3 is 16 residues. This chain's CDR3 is CASSSGATGMGTEAFF. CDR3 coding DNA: TGTGCCAGCAGCTCAGGGGCGACAGGTATGGGCACTGAAGCTTTCTTT.

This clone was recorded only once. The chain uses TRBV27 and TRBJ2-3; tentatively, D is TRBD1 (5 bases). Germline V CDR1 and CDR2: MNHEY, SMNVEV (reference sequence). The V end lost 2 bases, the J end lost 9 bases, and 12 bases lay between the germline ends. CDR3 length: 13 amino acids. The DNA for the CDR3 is TGTGCCAGCAGTTTAAGACCCCAGGGAACGCAGTATTTT. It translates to CASSLRPQGTQYF.

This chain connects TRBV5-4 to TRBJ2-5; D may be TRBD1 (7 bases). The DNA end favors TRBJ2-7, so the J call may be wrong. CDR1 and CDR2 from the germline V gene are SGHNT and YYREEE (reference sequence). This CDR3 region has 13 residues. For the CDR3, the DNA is TGTGCCAGCAGCCACCAGGGGGGCAACGAGCAGTACTTC. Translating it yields CASSHQGGNEQYF.

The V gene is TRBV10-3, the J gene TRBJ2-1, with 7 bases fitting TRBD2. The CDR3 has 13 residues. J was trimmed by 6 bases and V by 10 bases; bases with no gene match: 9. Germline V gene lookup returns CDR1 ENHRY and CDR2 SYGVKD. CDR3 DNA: TGTGCCACCGGGGACTATAGTGCCAATGAGCAGTTCTTC. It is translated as CATGDYSANEQFF.

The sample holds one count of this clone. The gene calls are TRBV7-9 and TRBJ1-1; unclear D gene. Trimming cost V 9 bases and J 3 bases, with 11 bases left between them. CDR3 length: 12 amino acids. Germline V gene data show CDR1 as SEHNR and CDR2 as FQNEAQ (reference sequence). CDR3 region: CARNLRDTEAFF. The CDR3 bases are TGTGCCAGGAATCTTCGGGACACTGAAGCTTTCTTT.

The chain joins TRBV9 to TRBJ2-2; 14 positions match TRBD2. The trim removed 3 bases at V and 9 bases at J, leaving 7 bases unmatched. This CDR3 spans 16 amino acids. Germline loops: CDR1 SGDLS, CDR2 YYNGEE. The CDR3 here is CASSDTTSGGARELFF. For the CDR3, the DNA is TGTGCCAGCAGCGATACGACTAGCGGGGGGGCCCGGGAGCTGTTTTTT.

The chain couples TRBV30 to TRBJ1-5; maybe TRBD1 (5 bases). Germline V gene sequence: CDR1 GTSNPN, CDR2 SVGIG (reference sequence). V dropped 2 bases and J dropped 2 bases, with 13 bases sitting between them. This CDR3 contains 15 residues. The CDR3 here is CAWSSAGIGNQPQHF. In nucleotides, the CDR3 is TGTGCCTGGAGTTCAGCAGGGATCGGCAATCAGCCCCAGCATTTT.

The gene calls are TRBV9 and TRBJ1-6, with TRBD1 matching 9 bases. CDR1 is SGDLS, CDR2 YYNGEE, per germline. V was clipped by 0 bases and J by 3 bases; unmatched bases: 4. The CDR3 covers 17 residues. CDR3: CASSVEGTGNYNSPLHF. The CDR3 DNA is TGTGCCAGCAGCGTAGAAGGGACAGGGAACTATAATTCACCCCTCCACTTT.

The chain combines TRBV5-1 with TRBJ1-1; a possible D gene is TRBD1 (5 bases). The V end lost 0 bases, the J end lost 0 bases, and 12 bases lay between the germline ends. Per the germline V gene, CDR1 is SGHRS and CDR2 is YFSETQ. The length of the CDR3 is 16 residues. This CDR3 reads CASSLGQTVMNTEAFF. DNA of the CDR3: TGCGCCAGCAGCTTGGGACAGACTGTCATGAACACTGAAGCTTTCTTT.

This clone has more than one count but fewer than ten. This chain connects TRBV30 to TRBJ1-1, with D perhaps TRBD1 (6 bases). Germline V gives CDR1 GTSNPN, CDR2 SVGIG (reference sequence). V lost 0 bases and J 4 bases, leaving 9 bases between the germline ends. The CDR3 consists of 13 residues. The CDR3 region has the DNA TGTGCCTGGAGTGTACTAGGGGGCACTGAAGCTTTCTTT. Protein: CAWSVLGGTEAFF.